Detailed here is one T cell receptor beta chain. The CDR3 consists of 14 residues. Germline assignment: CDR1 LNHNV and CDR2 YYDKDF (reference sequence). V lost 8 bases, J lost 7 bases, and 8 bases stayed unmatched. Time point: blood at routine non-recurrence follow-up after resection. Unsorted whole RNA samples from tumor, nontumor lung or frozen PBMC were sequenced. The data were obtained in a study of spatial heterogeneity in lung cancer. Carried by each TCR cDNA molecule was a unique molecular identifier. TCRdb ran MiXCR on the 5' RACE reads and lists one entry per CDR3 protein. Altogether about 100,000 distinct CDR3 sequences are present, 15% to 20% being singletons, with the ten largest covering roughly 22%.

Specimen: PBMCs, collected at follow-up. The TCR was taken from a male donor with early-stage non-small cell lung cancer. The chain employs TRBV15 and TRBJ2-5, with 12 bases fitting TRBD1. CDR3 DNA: TGTGCCACCGGTGCCGGGACAGGGGGCAGGACCCAGTACTTC. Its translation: CATGAGTGGRTQYF.